The TCR beta chain under discussion was sequenced for a study of molecular identifiers for immune sequencing clone quantification. Study information: In replicates, RNA from roughly 21,000 or 96,000 naive CD8 cells was divided five ways and four parts were sequenced.

This CDR3 has 14 residues. Germline-derived CDR1 and CDR2 are MGHRA and YSYEKL. V was clipped by 2 bases and J by 7 bases; unmatched bases: 5. TCRdb reprocessed the PCR reads with MiXCR, giving one entry per CDR3 protein. This sample has 300,000 to 350,000 distinct CDR3 sequences; over 20% occur once, and the top ten carry roughly 0.86%. This clonotype was counted between two and nine times. Its antigen remains unidentified. Study observations and caveats: Clones with over 20 RNA copies captured over 98% of effector molecules but under 1% of naive ones.

This sequence was found in a human donor in good health. Some libraries in this study had Jurkat cell RNA spiked in. The sequencing sample was made of naive CD8+ T cells from blood, with Jurkat cell RNA spiked in. The subset is: FACS-sorted CD8+CD4-CCR7+CD45RA+ naive T cells. This sequence joins TRBV4-1 and TRBJ2-1; TRBD1 agrees at 7 bases. In nucleotides, the CDR3 is TGCGCCAGCAGCCAAATTCCAGGGGGAAATGAGCAGTTCTTC. Translated: CASSQIPGGNEQFF.